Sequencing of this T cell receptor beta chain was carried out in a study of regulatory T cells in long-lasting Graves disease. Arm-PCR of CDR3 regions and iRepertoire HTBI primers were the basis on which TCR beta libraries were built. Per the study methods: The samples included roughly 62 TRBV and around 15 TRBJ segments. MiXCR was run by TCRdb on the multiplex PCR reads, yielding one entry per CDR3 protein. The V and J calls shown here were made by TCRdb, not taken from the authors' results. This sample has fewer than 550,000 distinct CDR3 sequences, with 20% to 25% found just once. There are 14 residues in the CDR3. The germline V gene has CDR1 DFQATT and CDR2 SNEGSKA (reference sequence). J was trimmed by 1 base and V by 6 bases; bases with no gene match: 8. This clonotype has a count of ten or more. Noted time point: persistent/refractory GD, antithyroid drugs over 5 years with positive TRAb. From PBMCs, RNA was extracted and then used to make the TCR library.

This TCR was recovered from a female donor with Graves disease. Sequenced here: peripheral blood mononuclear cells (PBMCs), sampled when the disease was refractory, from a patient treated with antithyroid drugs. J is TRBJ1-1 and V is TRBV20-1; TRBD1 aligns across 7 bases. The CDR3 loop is CSATAGTENTEAFF. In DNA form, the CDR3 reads TGCAGTGCCACCGCCGGGACAGAGAACACTGAAGCTTTCTTT.